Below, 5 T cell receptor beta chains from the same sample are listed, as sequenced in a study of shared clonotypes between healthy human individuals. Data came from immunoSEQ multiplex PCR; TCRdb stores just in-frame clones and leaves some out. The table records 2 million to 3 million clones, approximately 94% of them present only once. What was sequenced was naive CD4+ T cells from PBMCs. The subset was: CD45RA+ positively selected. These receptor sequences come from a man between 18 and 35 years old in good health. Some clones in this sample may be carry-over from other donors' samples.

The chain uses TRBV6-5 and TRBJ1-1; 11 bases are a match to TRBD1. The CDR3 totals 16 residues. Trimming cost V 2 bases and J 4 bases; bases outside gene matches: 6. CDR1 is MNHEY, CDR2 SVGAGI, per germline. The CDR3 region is CASSYQGQGAITEAFF. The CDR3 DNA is TGTGCCAGCAGTTACCAAGGACAGGGGGCGATCACTGAAGCTTTCTTT.

The CDR3 sequence is CAKLTDEGANNQPQHF. Written as DNA, the CDR3 is TGTGCCAAACTGACCGATGAGGGGGCCAACAATCAGCCCCAGCATTTT. This chain connects TRBV5-3 to TRBJ1-5; 7 nucleotides line up with TRBD1. TRBV5-3 is recorded as an ORF, its role being uncertain. V shed 9 bases and J 3 bases; nucleotides not matched to a gene: 15. The CDR3 extends over 16 amino acids.

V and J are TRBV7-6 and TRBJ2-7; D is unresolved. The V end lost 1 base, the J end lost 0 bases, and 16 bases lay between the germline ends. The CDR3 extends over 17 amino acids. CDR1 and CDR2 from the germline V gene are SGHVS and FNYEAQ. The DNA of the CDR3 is TGTGCCAGCAGCTTAGGTCTCCGCGGAACACGCTCCTACGAGCAGTACTTC. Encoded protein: CASSLGLRGTRSYEQYF.

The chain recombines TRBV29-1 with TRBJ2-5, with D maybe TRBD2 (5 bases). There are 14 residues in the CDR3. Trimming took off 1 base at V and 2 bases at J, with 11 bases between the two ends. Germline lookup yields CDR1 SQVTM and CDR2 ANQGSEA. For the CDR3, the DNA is TGCAGCGTTGAAGGACGGGAAAAGCAAGAGACCCAGTACTTC. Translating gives CSVEGREKQETQYF.

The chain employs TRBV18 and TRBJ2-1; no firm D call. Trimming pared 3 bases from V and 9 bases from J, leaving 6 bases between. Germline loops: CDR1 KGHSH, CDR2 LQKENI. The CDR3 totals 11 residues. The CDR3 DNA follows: TGTGCCAGCTCACCTGACACTGAGCAGTTCTTC. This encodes CASSPDTEQFF.